The 22 T cell receptor beta chains below were found in one sample sequenced in a study of neurological immune-mediated disorders. TCRdb recomputed calls from the 5' RACE reads with MiXCR, one row per CDR3 protein. Here the sample spans some 86,000 distinct CDR3 sequences, just over 2.5% being singletons. Input material: PBMCs. The source of these receptors is a woman aged 25-40 years with multiple sclerosis.

This clonotype appeared many times. The CDR3 loop is CASSQDQTNTEAFF. DNA of the CDR3: TGTGCCAGCAGTCAGGACCAAACTAACACTGAAGCTTTCTTT. The V and J genes are TRBV12-3 or TRBV12-4 and TRBJ1-1, with D unclear. V dropped 5 bases and J dropped 2 bases, with 12 bases sitting between them. The CDR3 is made up of 14 amino acids.

Comments on this clonotype: It may be a read error: a sequence one base away is much more abundant. The chain joins TRBV4-3 to TRBJ1-1; no clear D. The germline V gene encodes CDR1 LGHNA and CDR2 YSLEER. The V and J ends lost 5 bases and 11 bases respectively, with 18 bases between them. The CDR3 spans 13 residues. The CDR3 loop is CASSGNGPGKAFF. CDR3 sequence (DNA): TGCGCCAGCAGCGGTAACGGGCCGGGTAAGGCTTTCTTT.

This clonotype appeared many times. V usage is TRBV6-5 and J usage is TRBJ1-6; D gene uncertain. Trimming stripped 6 bases from V and 7 bases from J, with 22 bases between. The germline V gene encodes CDR1 MNHEY and CDR2 SVGAGI. The CDR3 spans 17 residues. Here the CDR3 reads CASSWTGGMLANSPLHF. In DNA form, the CDR3 reads TGTGCCAGCAGCTGGACTGGCGGTATGCTTGCGAATTCACCCCTCCACTTT.

In its sample, this clonotype was seen many times. J is TRBJ1-1 and V is TRBV7-9; D perhaps matches TRBD1 (6 bases). Germline loops: CDR1 SEHNR, CDR2 FQNEAQ (reference sequence). The length of the CDR3 is 14 residues. V gave up 8 bases and J gave up 1 base, with 14 bases separating them. The CDR3 coding sequence is TGTGCCAGCGGGGAGCAGGGACAGAACACTGAAGCTTTCTTT. This codes for CASGEQGQNTEAFF.

This clonotype was counted ten times or more. The chain's CDR3 is CSARDREVAETQYF. DNA for the CDR3: TGCAGTGCTAGAGATCGGGAAGTAGCGGAGACCCAGTACTTC. The rearrangement joins TRBV20-1 to TRBJ2-5, with D perhaps matching TRBD2 (5 bases). Germline loops: CDR1 DFQATT, CDR2 SNEGSKA (reference sequence). V was cut by 0 bases and J by 5 bases, with 13 bases left in between. The CDR3 is 14 residues long.

This clonotype appeared many times. V usage is TRBV11-2 and J usage is TRBJ2-7; D remains unclear. The CDR3 contains 14 residues. Per the germline V gene, CDR1 is SGHAT and CDR2 is FQNNGV. V was pared by 3 bases and J by 3 bases, with 12 bases between. The CDR3 region has the DNA TGTGCCAGCAGCTTCGGGTTCCGAAGCTACGAGCAGTACTTC. Translating it yields CASSFGFRSYEQYF.

This clonotype has ten or more counts. The chain combines TRBV2 with TRBJ1-1; no clear D. Germline V gene lookup returns CDR1 SNHLY and CDR2 FYNNEI. The CDR3 runs 12 residues. V was cut by 8 bases and J by 1 base, with 8 bases left in between. Here the CDR3 DNA reads TGTGCCAGCGACCCCGAGAACACTGAAGCTTTCTTT. It codes for CASDPENTEAFF.

This clonotype has at least ten counts. J is TRBJ1-1 and V is TRBV12-3 or TRBV12-4; possibly TRBD1 for D (5 bases). V was shortened by 1 base and J by 5 bases, with 20 bases between the two germline ends. This CDR3 region has 17 residues. The CDR3 coding sequence is TGTGCCAGCAGTTTAGAGGAGATGTTTCAGGGAGGGACTGAAGCTTTCTTT. Protein: CASSLEEMFQGGTEAFF.

This clonotype was recorded at least ten times. V is TRBV7-9 and J is TRBJ2-1; 7 bases are a match to TRBD2. CDR1 and CDR2 (germline): SEHNR, FQNEAQ (reference sequence). CDR3 length: 16 residues. The V and J ends lost 5 bases and 2 bases, in that order; junction bases with no gene match: 9. The CDR3 nucleotides read TGTGCCAGCAGCCCCTACGCGGGAGAGGCCTACAATGAGCAGTTCTTC. This encodes CASSPYAGEAYNEQFF.

This clonotype was seen more than once but under ten times. A much larger clone differs from this one at a single base, so this may be a read error. The conserved closing phenylalanine or tryptophan is absent in this CDR3, likely reflecting a read error. This rearrangement joins TRBV7-2 to TRBJ1-3; D is undetermined. Germline assignment: CDR1 SGHTA and CDR2 FQGNSA. V was trimmed by 1 base and J by 2 bases, leaving 12 bases between them. This CDR3 is 16 amino acids long. The CDR3, as DNA: TGTGCCAGCAGCTTAGACGCGAGGCCAGCTGGAAACACCATATATTGT. It is translated as CASSLDARPAGNTIYC.

This clonotype was counted many times. J is TRBJ2-4 and V is TRBV7-2, with TRBD2 matching 7 bases. This CDR3 spans 14 amino acids. The trim removed 5 bases at V and 2 bases at J, leaving 3 bases unmatched. The germline V gene encodes CDR1 SGHTA and CDR2 FQGNSA. The chain's CDR3 is CASSRGTTKNIQYF. The CDR3 DNA sequence: TGTGCCAGCAGCCGTGGGACTACCAAAAACATTCAGTACTTC.

This clonotype occurred many times. V is TRBV5-1 and J is TRBJ1-4; D not resolved. This CDR3 region has 15 residues. In germline, CDR1 is SGHRS, CDR2 YFSETQ. Trimming took 4 bases from V and 8 from J, leaving 18 bases between them. The DNA for the CDR3 is TGCGCCAGCAGCGCCGTCGCCGGAAGATACGAAAAACTGTTTTTT. The encoded protein is CASSAVAGRYEKLFF.

This clonotype has at least ten counts. This chain connects TRBV15 to TRBJ2-3, with D unclear. This CDR3 comprises 13 residues. Trimming shortened V by 0 bases and J by 4 bases, and 5 bases separated the two germline ends. Germline assignment: CDR1 LNHNV and CDR2 YYDKDF (reference sequence). In DNA, the CDR3 is TGTGCCACCAGCAGAGATCCCCCAGATACGCAGTATTTT. Translated, it gives CATSRDPPDTQYF.

This clonotype came up many times. V gene TRBV7-9 combines with J gene TRBJ2-7; 9 bases line up with TRBD1. The CDR3 sequence is 14 residues long. Germline values: CDR1 SEHNR, CDR2 FQNEAQ (reference sequence). V lost 3 bases and J lost 5; bases outside the gene matches: 5. Here the CDR3 reads CASSLGQGLDEQYF. CDR3 in DNA: TGTGCCAGCAGCTTGGGACAGGGCTTGGACGAGCAGTACTTC. The whole variable domain, remainder taken from reference TRBV7-9 and TRBJ2-7, is DTGVSQNPRHKITKRGQNVTFRCDPISEHNRLYWYRQTLGQGPEFLTYFQNEAQLEKSRLLSDRFSAERPKGSFSTLEIQRTEQGDSAMYLCASSLGQGLDEQYFGPGTRLTVT.

This clonotype was picked up many times. V usage is TRBV20-1 and J usage is TRBJ2-7, with D possibly matching TRBD1 (5 bases). This CDR3 has 12 amino acids. Germline lookup yields CDR1 DFQATT and CDR2 SNEGSKA (reference sequence). V was clipped by 6 bases and J by 5 bases, with 14 bases between them. CDR3 in DNA: TGCAGTGCAGGGGCGCTTTTGGACGAGCAGTACTTC. Translated, it gives CSAGALLDEQYF.

V and J are TRBV14 and TRBJ1-6; D gene uncertain. The V and J ends lost 4 bases and 10 bases respectively, with 11 bases between them. The V gene's germline CDR1 is SGHDN and CDR2 FVKESK. The CDR3 sequence is 13 residues long. DNA for the CDR3: TGTGCCAGCAGCCTTAATATCGTCTCACCCCTCCACTTT. Its protein product is CASSLNIVSPLHF.

This clonotype came up many times. V is TRBV15 and J is TRBJ2-7, with 10 bases identical to TRBD1. Germline CDR1 LNHNV, CDR2 YYDKDF (reference sequence). The CDR3 is made up of 14 amino acids. V lost 7 bases to trimming and J lost 3 bases; unmatched junction nucleotides: 6. CDR3 DNA: TGTGCCACCAATTCGGACAGGGGGGACTACGAGCAGTACTTC. Translated: CATNSDRGDYEQYF.

At least ten counts were recorded for this clonotype. This sequence joins TRBV29-1 and TRBJ2-1, with a weak D call TRBD2 (6 bases). Germline values: CDR1 SQVTM, CDR2 ANQGSEA. The CDR3 has 15 amino acids. The ends were cut back, 5 bases at V and 0 bases at J, with 14 bases in the middle. The CDR3 nucleotides are TGCAGCGTTTGGACTATCCCGATCTCCTACAATGAGCAGTTCTTC. Translating gives CSVWTIPISYNEQFF.

This clonotype was counted many times. CDR3 DNA sequence: TGTGCCAGCAGGCGGGAACAAGAGACCCAGTACTTC. Its translation is CASRREQETQYF. V gene TRBV6-2 or TRBV6-3 combines with J gene TRBJ2-5, with D possibly matching TRBD2 (6 bases). This CDR3 is 12 amino acids long. Per germline, CDR1 MNHEY and CDR2 SVGEGT. The V gene lost 6 bases and the J gene lost 2 bases, with 7 bases spanning the gap.

The V and J genes are TRBV19 and TRBJ1-1, with a tentative D call TRBD1 (6 bases). Looked up from germline, CDR1 is LNHDA and CDR2 is SQIVND (reference sequence). The CDR3 is made up of 15 amino acids. V was trimmed by 6 bases and J by 4 bases, leaving 18 bases between them. The CDR3 bases are TGTGCCAGTAGGCCCGGGGACACTCAAAGCACTGAAGCTTTCTTT. Translation gives CASRPGDTQSTEAFF.

This clonotype has a count of ten or more. V and J are TRBV7-6 and TRBJ2-1, with TRBD2 identical over 8 bases. Germline V CDR1 and CDR2: SGHVS, FNYEAQ. This CDR3 has 17 amino acids. Trimming at V came to 2 bases and at J to 8 bases, leaving 14 bases not matched to a gene. The chain's CDR3 is CASSLNPPAGAGDEQFF. CDR3 in DNA: TGTGCCAGCAGCTTAAACCCCCCGGCGGGAGCGGGGGATGAGCAGTTCTTC.

This clonotype was recorded at least ten times. One junction end disagrees with the germline gene, perhaps due to a read error. This chain joins TRBV20-1 and TRBJ2-1; 8 nucleotides line up with TRBD2. Germline CDR1 DFQATT, CDR2 SNEGSKA (reference sequence). This CDR3 is 15 amino acids long. In nucleotides, the CDR3 is TGCAGTGCTAGTTCGCTAGCGGGCTCCTCCAATGAGCAGTTCTTC. It translates to CSASSLAGSSNEQFF.